This passage covers 30 T cell receptor beta chains from one sample sequenced in a study of CD8+ T cells in alopecia areata. Reverse transcription of extracted RNA yielded cDNA, which provided the sequencing template. Clones were sequenced by immunoSEQ multiplex PCR, and TCRdb holds only the in-frame ones, with some missing. In the table there are tens of thousands of clones, about 43% of which are singletons. Treatment in this sample: oral pan-JAK inhibitor, 5-10 mg twice daily. The sequencing used CD8+ T cells sorted from blood, collected at approximately week 37, from a patient treated with tofacitinib. These receptors were obtained from a human donor with alopecia areata.

The chain carries TRBV29-1 and TRBJ1-1; tentative D call: TRBD1 (5 bases). Trimming left V 8 bases short and J 3 bases short, with 19 bases between. The CDR3 is made up of 14 amino acids. The germline gives CDR1 SQVTM, CDR2 ANQGSEA. CDR3: CSSGMDGGHTEAFF. Here the CDR3 DNA reads TGCAGCTCCGGGATGGATGGGGGTCACACTGAAGCTTTCTTT. Using reference TRBV29-1 and TRBJ1-1 for the parts outside the CDR3, the full variable domain is SAVISQKPSRDICQRGTSLTIQCQVDSQVTMMFWYRQQPGQSLTLIATANQGSEATYESGFVIDKFPISRPNLTFSTLTVSNMSPEDSSIYLCSSGMDGGHTEAFFGQGTRLTVV.

This clone showed up just a few times. V gene TRBV7-8 combines with J gene TRBJ2-1; D is perhaps TRBD1 (5 bases). Trimming removed 3 bases at V and 4 bases at J, with 16 bases between. This CDR3 spans 16 amino acids. The germline CDR1 and CDR2 sequences are SGHVS and FQNEAQ. CDR3 DNA sequence: TGTGCCAGCAGCTTTTCGACAGTTTCAATTTACAATGAGCAGTTCTTC. Protein: CASSFSTVSIYNEQFF.

The chain uses TRBV27 and TRBJ2-1, with D perhaps TRBD1 (5 bases). This CDR3 is 13 amino acids long. The ends were cut back, 3 bases at V and 3 bases at J, with 6 bases in the middle. Germline-derived CDR1 and CDR2 are MNHEY and SMNVEV (reference sequence). The CDR3 nucleotides read TGTGCCAGCAGTTTCCAGGGCTACAATGAGCAGTTCTTC. Its protein product is CASSFQGYNEQFF.

To note about this clone: Other nucleotide sequences in the sample specify the same CDR3. The chain combines TRBV27 with TRBJ2-7, with a possible D match to TRBD2 (5 bases). This CDR3 is built from 11 residues. From germline, CDR1 is MNHEY and CDR2 SMNVEV (reference sequence). V gave up 3 bases and J gave up 7 bases, with 7 bases separating them. CDR3 nucleotides: TGTGCCAGCAGTTTTGGGAGAGAGCAGTACTTC. Its translation: CASSFGREQYF.

The chain has TRBV30 and TRBJ1-1; D unclear. Germline lookup yields CDR1 GTSNPN and CDR2 SVGIG (reference sequence). CDR3 length: 12 amino acids. Trimming pared 0 bases from V and 0 bases from J, leaving 2 bases between. The CDR3 sequence: CAWSVVNTEAFF. DNA for the CDR3: TGTGCCTGGAGTGTAGTGAACACTGAAGCTTTCTTT.

The V gene is TRBV5-6, the J gene TRBJ2-5; possible D gene TRBD2, 5 bases. Germline loops: CDR1 SGHDT, CDR2 YYEEEE. The CDR3 covers 14 residues. Trimming stripped 4 bases from V and 7 bases from J, with 17 bases between. CDR3 DNA: TGTGCCAGCAGCCGCTTGCGGGTTCGGGGGACCCAGTACTTC. Amino acids: CASSRLRVRGTQYF.

The V gene is TRBV9, the J gene TRBJ2-7, with D tentatively TRBD1 (6 bases). V was trimmed by 3 bases and J by 3 bases, leaving 16 bases between them. The CDR3 length is 15 residues. Per the germline V gene, CDR1 is SGDLS and CDR2 is YYNGEE. The CDR3: CASSAYGQSDYEQYF. The CDR3 region has the DNA TGTGCCAGCAGCGCCTATGGACAGTCGGACTACGAGCAGTACTTC.

V gene TRBV11-2 combines with J gene TRBJ2-2, with TRBD1 matching over 9 bases. CDR1 is SGHAT, CDR2 FQNNGV, per germline. The CDR3 is 16 amino acids. Trimming took 4 bases from V and 5 from J; bases not matched to a gene: 8. The CDR3 is CASSSRGTGKTGELFF. The DNA for the CDR3 is TGTGCCAGCAGCTCGAGGGGGACAGGGAAGACCGGGGAGCTGTTTTTT.

The rearrangement joins TRBV27 to TRBJ1-5; the D is unclear. Germline V gene lookup returns CDR1 MNHEY and CDR2 SMNVEV (reference sequence). The CDR3 is 14 amino acids. Between the trimmed V and J ends, which lost 3 bases and 5 bases, there was a span of 11 bases. The CDR3 spells CASSFRGADQPQHF. The CDR3 DNA reads TGTGCCAGCAGTTTTAGAGGTGCCGATCAGCCCCAGCATTTT.

This clone was observed once. This chain joins TRBV27 and TRBJ1-1, with unresolved D. The germline V gene encodes CDR1 MNHEY and CDR2 SMNVEV (reference sequence). V gave up 3 bases and J gave up 1 base, with 9 bases separating them. The CDR3 contains 14 residues. CDR3 residues: CASSLRLRNTEAFF. The CDR3 DNA is TGTGCCAGCAGTTTGCGGCTGAGGAACACTGAAGCTTTCTTT.

This clone came up a few times. This chain connects TRBV14 to TRBJ2-2; no definite D call. The CDR3 loop spans 17 amino acids. Germline CDR1 and CDR2: SGHDN and FVKESK. Trimming took 0 bases from V and 6 from J, leaving 17 bases between them. In nucleotides, the CDR3 is TGTGCCAGCAGCCAAGAGGCTACGGACGTATTTGCCGGGGAGCTGTTTTTT. Amino acid sequence: CASSQEATDVFAGELFF.

This clone has a handful of counts. A read error may account for a junction end that differs from germline. V gene TRBV27 combines with J gene TRBJ2-7; TRBD2 aligns across 9 bases. Germline values: CDR1 MNHEY, CDR2 SMNVEV (reference sequence). This CDR3 has 14 residues. CDR3 amino acids: CASSLSSGNYEQYF. The CDR3 coding sequence is TGTGCCAGCAGCTTATCTAGCGGGAACTACGAGCAGTACTTC.

The rearrangement joins TRBV28 to TRBJ1-5, with D tentatively TRBD1 (6 bases). V dropped 9 bases and J dropped 6 bases, with 15 bases sitting between them. Germline V lookup: CDR1 MDHEN, CDR2 SYDVKM. The CDR3 is made up of 13 amino acids. CDR3 sequence (DNA): TGTGCCAGTGAGGGGGGAATGGGTCAGCCCCAGCATTTT. This sequence encodes CASEGGMGQPQHF.

V usage is TRBV29-1 and J usage is TRBJ1-2; 8 positions agree with TRBD1. Trimming at V came to 6 bases and at J to 7 bases, leaving 10 bases not matched to a gene. Germline values: CDR1 SQVTM, CDR2 ANQGSEA. CDR3 length equals 13 residues. Written as DNA, the CDR3 is TGCAGCGTCGTAGGACAGGGAGCGTCTGGCTACACCTTC. It translates to CSVVGQGASGYTF.

The chain is built from TRBV19 and TRBJ2-7; 7 bases fit TRBD1. Trimming at V came to 5 bases and at J to 4 bases, leaving 8 bases not matched to a gene. CDR3 size: 14 residues. Looked up from germline, CDR1 is LNHDA and CDR2 is SQIVND (reference sequence). The DNA for the CDR3 is TGTGCCAGTAGTGGAGGAAAGGGGGCTTACGAGCAGTACTTC. Encoded protein: CASSGGKGAYEQYF.

The V call is TRBV27, the J call TRBJ2-5, with D unclear. Germline CDR1 is MNHEY and CDR2 is SMNVEV (reference sequence). CDR3 length equals 13 residues. The V end lost 5 bases, the J end lost 0 bases, and 7 bases lay between the germline ends. CDR3 region: CASSPIDQETQYF. DNA for the CDR3: TGTGCCAGCAGTCCAATCGACCAAGAGACCCAGTACTTC.

The chain couples TRBV29-1 to TRBJ1-3; D is ambiguous. CDR1 is SQVTM, CDR2 ANQGSEA, per germline. Trimming left V 7 bases short and J 0 bases short, with 10 bases between. This CDR3 is 13 amino acids long. The CDR3 region has the DNA TGCAGCGCCCTAGTCGTCTCTGGAAACACCATATATTTT. Translation: CSALVVSGNTIYF.

The chain couples TRBV27 to TRBJ2-7; 13 bases are shared with TRBD2. Trimming at V came to 6 bases and at J to 4 bases, leaving 6 bases not matched to a gene. The CDR3 is 15 amino acids. CDR1 and CDR2 from the germline V gene are MNHEY and SMNVEV (reference sequence). The CDR3 sequence is CASSKGLAGRYEQYF. CDR3 DNA: TGTGCCAGCAGCAAGGGACTAGCGGGAAGGTACGAGCAGTACTTC.

This clone was counted only a few times. V gene TRBV6-1 combines with J gene TRBJ2-3, with TRBD2 matching over 8 bases. Germline V lookup: CDR1 MNHNS, CDR2 SASEGT. This CDR3 has 15 amino acids. The trim removed 3 bases at V and 7 bases at J, leaving 9 bases unmatched. The CDR3 protein is CASSEMGLEWNTQYF. CDR3 sequence (DNA): TGTGCCAGCAGTGAGATGGGACTAGAGTGGAATACGCAGTATTTT.

The V call is TRBV29-1, the J call TRBJ2-3, with unresolved D. Germline values: CDR1 SQVTM, CDR2 ANQGSEA. The ends were cut back, 0 bases at V and 3 bases at J, with 10 bases in the middle. CDR3 length equals 14 residues. In DNA, the CDR3 is TGCAGCGTTGAAGATCCCGGAGAAACAGATACGCAGTATTTT. As protein: CSVEDPGETDTQYF.

This clone has just a few counts. The V gene is TRBV7-9, the J gene TRBJ2-1, with 8 bases lining up with TRBD1. The germline gives CDR1 SEHNR, CDR2 FQNEAQ (reference sequence). J lost 9 bases, V lost 7 bases, and 11 bases had no gene match. This CDR3 is built from 14 residues. The CDR3 protein is CASTQGAGAVEQFF. CDR3 in DNA: TGTGCCAGCACCCAGGGGGCAGGGGCGGTTGAGCAGTTCTTC.

J is TRBJ2-7 and V is TRBV27, with 7 bases that match TRBD1. The V segment lost 5 bases and the J segment 3 bases; nucleotides outside the gene matches: 7. The CDR3 is 14 amino acids. Germline values: CDR1 MNHEY, CDR2 SMNVEV (reference sequence). CDR3 sequence (DNA): TGTGCCAGCAGTCCGACAGGGTCCCTCTACGAGCAGTACTTC. This gives the protein CASSPTGSLYEQYF.

The chain uses TRBV5-4 and TRBJ2-1; TRBD2 matches at 7 bases. Unmatched junction bases numbered 9, after V lost 1 base and J lost 8 bases. Germline CDR1 SGHNT, CDR2 YYREEE (reference sequence). The CDR3 runs to 15 residues. Here the CDR3 reads CASSLSGGGGDEQFF. CDR3 sequence (DNA): TGTGCCAGCAGCTTGTCGGGAGGAGGAGGGGATGAGCAGTTCTTC.

The chain has TRBV4-1 and TRBJ2-1; a weak D match, TRBD2 (6 bases). Germline V gene data show CDR1 as MGHRA and CDR2 as YSYEKL. This CDR3 comprises 14 residues. The germline V and J ends were trimmed by 2 bases and 5 bases, with 10 bases remaining between them. CDR3 sequence reads: CASSQTAGHNEQFF. The CDR3 region has the DNA TGCGCCAGCAGCCAAACGGCGGGACACAATGAGCAGTTCTTC.

The chain recombines TRBV11-2 with TRBJ2-3, with D unresolved. Germline V gives CDR1 SGHAT, CDR2 FQNNGV. CDR3 length: 13 amino acids. V was pared by 7 bases and J by 3 bases, with 11 bases between. The CDR3 region has the DNA TGTGCCAGCACTCCGGCGAGGACAGATACGCAGTATTTT. It specifies CASTPARTDTQYF.

This clone was seen a few times. The chain joins TRBV7-9 to TRBJ2-7; D may be TRBD2 (5 bases). With 5 bases removed from V and 2 bases from J, the gap between germline ends came to 13 bases. Germline CDR1 SEHNR, CDR2 FQNEAQ (reference sequence). The CDR3 runs to 14 residues. This CDR3 is CASSPQTRAYEQYF. Written as DNA, the CDR3 is TGTGCCAGCAGCCCACAGACGAGGGCCTACGAGCAGTACTTC. The whole variable domain, remainder taken from reference TRBV7-9 and TRBJ2-7, is DTGVSQNPRHKITKRGQNVTFRCDPISEHNRLYWYRQTLGQGPEFLTYFQNEAQLEKSRLLSDRFSAERPKGSFSTLEIQRTEQGDSAMYLCASSPQTRAYEQYFGPGTRLTVT.

The chain combines TRBV10-3 with TRBJ1-1; TRBD1 matches 11 bases. Trimming at V came to 2 bases and at J to 3 bases, leaving 5 bases not matched to a gene. The CDR3 covers 16 residues. Per germline, CDR1 ENHRY and CDR2 SYGVKD. CDR3 sequence reads: CAISEPGQGAHTEAFF. CDR3 nucleotide sequence: TGTGCCATCAGTGAGCCCGGACAGGGGGCGCACACTGAAGCTTTCTTT.

This clone was seen a handful of times. V gene TRBV29-1 combines with J gene TRBJ2-1; 11 positions agree with TRBD2. V shed 5 bases, J shed 6 bases, and the junction held 3 bases outside the gene matches. The CDR3 extends over 13 amino acids. CDR1 SQVTM and CDR2 ANQGSEA come from the germline V gene. CDR3 in amino acids: CSVSGTSGNEQFF. The CDR3 bases are TGCAGCGTTTCCGGGACTAGCGGCAATGAGCAGTTCTTC.

A single count supports this clone. The chain joins TRBV6-4 to TRBJ2-3; 8 bases line up with TRBD2. V lost 2 bases and J lost 0; bases outside the gene matches: 10. CDR3 length: 18 residues. Germline V CDR1 and CDR2: MRHNA, SNTAGT. CDR3 in DNA: TGTGCCAGCAGTGACAGAGCGGGAGATTTAACGAGCACAGATACGCAGTATTTT. It yields the protein CASSDRAGDLTSTDTQYF.

The chain joins TRBV11-2 to TRBJ2-1; TRBD2 is a possible D gene (6 bases). Germline V gene lookup returns CDR1 SGHAT and CDR2 FQNNGV. V lost 5 bases and J 5 bases, leaving 16 bases between the germline ends. The CDR3 has 15 residues. CDR3 loop: CASSPTGTADNEQFF. CDR3 bases: TGTGCCAGCAGCCCTACCGGGACTGCCGACAATGAGCAGTTCTTC.